These 8 T cell receptor beta chains came from one sample sequenced in a study of cytomegalovirus exposure and HLA in healthy donors. Primers included in the PCR were 60 Vbeta and 13 Jbeta primers. The data were produced by immunoSEQ multiplex PCR, yet TCRdb's version contains in-frame clones alone and is incomplete. The sample includes 100,000 to 150,000 clones, roughly 80% of them seen just once. Sequenced material: PBMCs. The receptor source for this set is a woman aged 45-60 years in good health and CMV-seronegative.

The chain carries TRBV7-9 and TRBJ2-2, with 8 bases that match TRBD1. The germline gives CDR1 SEHNR, CDR2 FQNEAQ (reference sequence). The CDR3 totals 14 residues. Trimming cost V 1 base and J 5 bases; bases outside gene matches: 0. CDR3 in DNA: TGTGCCAGCAGCTTAGGGACAGGGACCGGGGAGCTGTTTTTT. It specifies CASSLGTGTGELFF.

The V call is TRBV5-6, the J call TRBJ1-5; 8 bases are a match to TRBD1. This CDR3 is built from 18 residues. J gave up 2 bases and V 3 bases, and 13 bases lay outside the gene matches. Germline loops: CDR1 SGHDT, CDR2 YYEEEE. CDR3 nucleotides: TGTGCCAGCAGCTCTTTTCCGGACAGGGTCTATCGCAATCAGCCCCAGCATTTT. The encoded protein is CASSSFPDRVYRNQPQHF.

This clone occurred once. This sequence joins TRBV6-5 and TRBJ2-2; perhaps TRBD2 as D (5 bases). Germline V CDR1 and CDR2: MNHEY, SVGAGI. Trimming shortened V by 11 bases and J by 2 bases, and 12 bases separated the two germline ends. This CDR3 region has 13 residues. The CDR3 region is CAARVTNTGELFF. The CDR3, as DNA: TGTGCCGCGAGGGTCACAAACACCGGGGAGCTGTTTTTT.

The chain has TRBV6-5 and TRBJ1-2; 7 positions match TRBD1. The CDR3 has 14 amino acids. Germline loops: CDR1 MNHEY, CDR2 SVGAGI. Trimming took 6 bases from V and 5 from J; bases not matched to a gene: 9. In nucleotides, the CDR3 is TGTGCCAGCAGAGGCGCAGGGACAGATTATGGCTACACCTTC. Translation: CASRGAGTDYGYTF.

This clone appeared once. This chain uses TRBV2 with TRBJ2-5; TRBD1 aligns across 9 bases. Germline V gene lookup returns CDR1 SNHLY and CDR2 FYNNEI. CDR3 length equals 16 residues. V was clipped by 5 bases and J by 4 bases; unmatched bases: 11. In DNA, the CDR3 is TGTGCCAGCAGTTCCGGACAGGGGCGAATTGGAGAGACCCAGTACTTC. The encoded protein is CASSSGQGRIGETQYF.

This clone was recorded once. Different DNA sequences within this sample yield the same CDR3. V gene TRBV7-2 combines with J gene TRBJ1-5; D might be TRBD1 (5 bases). With 1 base removed from V and 7 bases from J, the gap between germline ends came to 14 bases. Germline V gene sequence: CDR1 SGHTA, CDR2 FQGNSA. The CDR3 extends over 15 amino acids. CDR3 bases: TGTGCCAGCAGCTTAGTGGGGCAGGAAGTCCAGCCCCAGCATTTT. Amino acid sequence: CASSLVGQEVQPQHF.

This clone was picked up a small number of times. The chain is built from TRBV7-9 and TRBJ2-2; 8 bases are a match to TRBD2. This CDR3 has 17 amino acids. Germline V gene lookup returns CDR1 SEHNR and CDR2 FQNEAQ (reference sequence). The V gene end was trimmed by 1 base and the J gene end by 2 bases; junction bases not matched to a gene: 6. The CDR3 nucleotides read TGTGCCAGCAGCTTAGGGATAGCGGGATCTAACACCGGGGAGCTGTTTTTT. Its translation is CASSLGIAGSNTGELFF. The whole variable domain, filled in from reference TRBV7-9 and TRBJ2-2, reads DTGVSQNPRHKITKRGQNVTFRCDPISEHNRLYWYRQTLGQGPEFLTYFQNEAQLEKSRLLSDRFSAERPKGSFSTLEIQRTEQGDSAMYLCASSLGIAGSNTGELFFGEGSRLTVL.

The sample holds a few counts of this clone. The V call is TRBV27, the J call TRBJ2-2; D might be TRBD1 (5 bases). Trimming shortened V by 5 bases and J by 5 bases, and 15 bases separated the two germline ends. From germline, CDR1 is MNHEY and CDR2 SMNVEV (reference sequence). CDR3 length equals 15 residues. As DNA, the CDR3 is TGTGCCAGCAGTACGGGTGAAGGGGAAACCGGGGAGCTGTTTTTT. It codes for CASSTGEGETGELFF.